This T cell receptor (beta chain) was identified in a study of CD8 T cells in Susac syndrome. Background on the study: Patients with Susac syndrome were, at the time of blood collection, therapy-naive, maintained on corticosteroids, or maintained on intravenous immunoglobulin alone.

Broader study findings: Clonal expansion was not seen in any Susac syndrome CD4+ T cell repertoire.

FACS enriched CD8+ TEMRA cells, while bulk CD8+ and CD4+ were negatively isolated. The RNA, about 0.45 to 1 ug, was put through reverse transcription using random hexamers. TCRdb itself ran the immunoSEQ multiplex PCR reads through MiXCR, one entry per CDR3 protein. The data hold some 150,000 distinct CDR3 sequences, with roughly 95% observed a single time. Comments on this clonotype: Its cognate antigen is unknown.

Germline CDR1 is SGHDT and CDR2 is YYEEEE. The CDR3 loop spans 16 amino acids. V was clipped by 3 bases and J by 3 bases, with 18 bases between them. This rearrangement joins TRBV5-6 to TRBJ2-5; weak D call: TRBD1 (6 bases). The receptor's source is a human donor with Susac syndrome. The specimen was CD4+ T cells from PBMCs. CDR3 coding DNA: TGTGCCAGCAGCTCAAGCGCCGGGACACTTAAAGAGACCCAGTACTTC. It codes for CASSSSAGTLKETQYF.